One and the same sample provided the 7 T cell receptor beta chains below, sequenced in a study of cytomegalovirus exposure and HLA in healthy donors. It was with 60 Vbeta and 13 Jbeta primers that the PCR ran. The table came from immunoSEQ multiplex PCR; TCRdb's copy has only in-frame clones and leaves some out. The sample lists about 150,000 clones, around three quarters occurring once. Sequenced: PBMCs. These receptors were collected from a middle-aged man in good health and CMV-seronegative.

The gene calls are TRBV11-1 and TRBJ2-5, with TRBD1 identical over 10 bases. The CDR3 sequence is 16 residues long. V lost 4 bases, J lost 1 base, and 6 bases stayed unmatched. The germline V gene has CDR1 SGHAT and CDR2 FQDESV (reference sequence). CDR3 DNA sequence: TGTGCCAGCAGCTCGACAGGGGGCGGTCTCCAAGAGACCCAGTACTTC. Translated: CASSSTGGGLQETQYF.

This chain joins TRBV25-1 and TRBJ2-2; D perhaps matches TRBD2 (7 bases). The length of the CDR3 is 18 residues. CDR1 and CDR2 from the germline V gene are MGHDK and SYGVNS. V lost 0 bases and J lost 5, with 19 bases in between. DNA of the CDR3: TGTGCCAGCAGTGAATATCGAGGGGGAGGGGAAAGGACCGGGGAGCTGTTTTTT. This gives the protein CASSEYRGGGERTGELFF.

This chain joins TRBV9 and TRBJ2-2; TRBD1 might be the D (6 bases). Per germline, CDR1 SGDLS and CDR2 YYNGEE. The CDR3 has 15 amino acids. Trimming took off 4 bases at V and 4 bases at J, with 14 bases between the two ends. CDR3 sequence (DNA): TGTGCCAGCAGCTCGGCCGGGACATTCACCGGGGAGCTGTTTTTT. This sequence encodes CASSSAGTFTGELFF.

This clone has just a few counts. J is TRBJ2-5 and V is TRBV5-1; D possibly corresponds to TRBD2 (6 bases). With 3 bases removed from V and 5 bases from J, the gap between germline ends came to 14 bases. The CDR3 length is 14 residues. Germline assignment: CDR1 SGHRS and CDR2 YFSETQ. The CDR3 spells CASSWAGQKETQYF. CDR3 bases: TGCGCCAGCAGCTGGGCGGGGCAGAAGGAGACCCAGTACTTC.

This clone appeared a single time. The rearrangement links TRBV4-1 to TRBJ1-4; TRBD1 agrees at 9 bases. The CDR3 covers 14 residues. The ends lost 4 bases at V and 8 bases at J; junction bases unmatched: 5. Germline CDR1 reads MGHRA; CDR2 reads YSYEKL. DNA of the CDR3: TGCGCCAGCAGCCTTGGACAGGGGAAAGAAAAACTGTTTTTT. Protein product: CASSLGQGKEKLFF.

The rearrangement links TRBV2 to TRBJ1-1; D ambiguous. The germline CDR1 and CDR2 sequences are SNHLY and FYNNEI. Trimming took 7 bases from V and 11 from J, leaving 11 bases between them. The CDR3 loop spans 10 amino acids. This CDR3 reads CASTEAVAFF. CDR3 coding DNA: TGTGCCAGCACGGAGGCAGTGGCTTTCTTT.

The chain is built from TRBV21-1 and TRBJ2-3; the DNA was not used to check the table's D call, TRBD1. TRBV21-1 is a known pseudogene. The CDR3 has 20 residues. The CDR3 DNA follows: TGTGCCAGCAGCGTCGGGACAGGGGGCGCGAGTAGCGGGGAAACAGATACGCAGTATTTT. Translated, it gives CASSVGTGGASSGETDTQYF.